The rows below give T cell receptor beta chains drawn from one sample of a study of blood T cell repertoires in COVID-19. TCRdb keeps only in-frame clones here, not all; method: immunoSEQ multiplex PCR. The table shows about 59,000 clones, with more than 60% occurring only once. The sequenced sample consisted of peripheral blood. These receptors all come from a woman aged 45-59 years with active or convalescent COVID-19. The conserved cysteine and the conserved F or W are not part of the CDR3 here.

TRBJ1-4 TRBV7-9 ASSSGGEKLF
TRBJ2-7 TRBV2 ASSVLGQGGNEQY
TRBJ2-7 TRBV27 ASSLGDTTYEQY
TRBJ1-1 TRBV19 ASSIATYDTEAF
TRBJ2-3 TRBV14 ASSPSGAQNTQY
TRBJ2-5 TRBV30 AWSRGRETQY
TRBJ1-1 TRBV28 ASRYRGRSDTEAF
TRBJ2-7 TRBV5-1 ASSLATGTLTYEQY
TRBJ2-5 TRBV19 ASRGQQETQY
TRBJ2-7 TRBV11-2 ASSPPYYEQY
TRBJ2-1 TRBV10-3 AISVELDNEQF
TRBJ1-4 TRBV5-1 ASSPGGTGVNEKLF
TRBJ2-5 TRBV20-1 SARAQETQY
TRBJ2-2 TRBV11-2 ASSFISGELF
TRBJ2-4 TRBV2 ASSEAFTVSVENIQY
TRBJ1-4 TRBV15 ATSSGTGREKLF
TRBJ1-3 TRBV30 AWSVVGQLLTIY
TRBJ1-2 TRBV5-5 ASSLVGTAGSYGYT
TRBJ1-5 TRBV6-5 ASRQHNQPQH
TRBJ1-2 TRBV29-1 SVEDRGLGYT
TRBJ2-3 TRBV11-2 ASSLDRGLATDTQY
TRBJ1-1 TRBV9 ASSRDRPEAF
TRBJ2-1 TRBV11-3 ASSPGTSVENEQF
TRBJ2-1 TRBV3-1/TRBV3-2 ASSLGPGSSYNEQF